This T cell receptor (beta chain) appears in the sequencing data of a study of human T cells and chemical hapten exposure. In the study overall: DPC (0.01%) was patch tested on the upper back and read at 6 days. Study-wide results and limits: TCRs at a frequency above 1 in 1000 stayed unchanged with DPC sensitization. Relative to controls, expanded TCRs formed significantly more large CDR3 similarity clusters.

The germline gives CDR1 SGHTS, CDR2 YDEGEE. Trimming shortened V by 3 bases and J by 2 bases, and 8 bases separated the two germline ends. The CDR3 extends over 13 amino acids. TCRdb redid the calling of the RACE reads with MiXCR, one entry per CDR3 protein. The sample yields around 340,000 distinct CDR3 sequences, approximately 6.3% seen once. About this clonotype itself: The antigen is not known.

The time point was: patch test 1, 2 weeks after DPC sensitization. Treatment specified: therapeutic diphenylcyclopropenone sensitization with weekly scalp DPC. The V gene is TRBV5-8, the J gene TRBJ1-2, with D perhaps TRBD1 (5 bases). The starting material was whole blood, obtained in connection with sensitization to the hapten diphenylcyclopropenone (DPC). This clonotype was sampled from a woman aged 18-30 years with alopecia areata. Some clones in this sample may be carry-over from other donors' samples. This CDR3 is CASSSGPNYGYTF. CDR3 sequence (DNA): TGTGCCAGCAGCTCAGGGCCAAACTATGGCTACACCTTC. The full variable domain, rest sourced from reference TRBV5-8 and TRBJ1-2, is EAGVTQSPTHLIKTRGQQATLRCSPISGHTSVYWYQQALGLGLQFLLWYDEGEERNRGNFPPRFSGRQFPNYSSELNVNALELEDSALYLCASSSGPNYGYTFGSGTRLTVV.